The 14 T cell receptor beta chains below come from one sample, sequenced in a study of blood T cell repertoires in COVID-19. Produced via immunoSEQ multiplex PCR; TCRdb's table is partial and in-frame only. The sample consists of about 200,000 clones, around 80% of them appearing once. Sequenced sample: peripheral blood. These receptors were collected from a woman aged 50 to 65 with acute or convalescent COVID-19.

This chain links TRBV28 with TRBJ2-3, with TRBD1 identical over 7 bases. The J segment lost 6 bases and the V segment lost 4 bases, leaving 4 bases of the junction unmatched. This CDR3 contains 13 residues. Germline V gene lookup returns CDR1 MDHEN and CDR2 SYDVKM. In DNA form, the CDR3 reads TGTGCCAGCAGTTCAGGGGGAATGGATACGCAGTATTTT. Its protein is CASSSGGMDTQYF.

The chain employs TRBV2 and TRBJ2-7; D possibly corresponds to TRBD2 (5 bases). CDR3 length: 14 residues. Trimming took 0 bases from V and 4 from J, leaving 10 bases between them. In germline, CDR1 is SNHLY, CDR2 FYNNEI. The CDR3 loop is CASSEALGKYEQYF. Here the CDR3 DNA reads TGTGCCAGCAGTGAAGCGCTCGGGAAATACGAGCAGTACTTC.

This clone has just a few counts. The chain has TRBV6-6 and TRBJ2-2, with unresolved D. CDR3 length: 11 amino acids. Germline values: CDR1 MNHNY, CDR2 SVGAGI (reference sequence). Trimming left V 5 bases short and J 7 bases short, with 5 bases between. CDR3 nucleotide sequence: TGTGCCAGCAGTGAGAACGGGGAGCTGTTTTTT. It codes for CASSENGELFF.

V is TRBV7-9 and J is TRBJ2-7; maybe TRBD1 (6 bases). The CDR3 has 16 amino acids. The germline gives CDR1 SEHNR, CDR2 FQNEAQ (reference sequence). V lost 2 bases and J lost 2, with 16 bases in between. The CDR3 sequence is CASSLPIIGTPYEQYF. The CDR3 DNA follows: TGTGCCAGCAGCTTACCTATTATCGGGACACCCTACGAGCAGTACTTC.

The chain uses TRBV6-5 and TRBJ2-4, with 7 bases fitting TRBD1. Trimming took 4 bases from V and 4 from J; bases not matched to a gene: 1. The CDR3 length is 13 residues. CDR1 and CDR2 (germline): MNHEY, SVGAGI. CDR3 sequence: CASSWDRKNIQYF. As DNA, the CDR3 is TGTGCCAGCAGTTGGGACAGAAAAAACATTCAGTACTTC.

This clone appeared a single time. The chain links TRBV7-2 to TRBJ2-7; 10 nucleotides agree with TRBD1. Germline CDR1 is SGHTA and CDR2 is FQGNSA. V trimming: 5 bases; J trimming: 5 bases; junction bases outside the gene matches: 3. CDR3 length equals 13 residues. CDR3 loop: CASSRDRGHEQYF. CDR3 DNA: TGTGCCAGCAGCCGGGACAGGGGCCACGAGCAGTACTTC.

The chain recombines TRBV4-1 with TRBJ1-4; D is unclear. Germline lookup yields CDR1 MGHRA and CDR2 YSYEKL. Trimming left V 4 bases short and J 6 bases short, with 15 bases between. The CDR3 length is 15 residues. CDR3 DNA: TGCGCCAGCAGCCTTGGGCCTGCCGAACATGAAAAACTGTTTTTT. Protein sequence: CASSLGPAEHEKLFF.

The V call is TRBV18, the J call TRBJ2-1; D might be TRBD2 (5 bases). V was clipped by 3 bases and J by 5 bases, with 17 bases between them. Per the germline V gene, CDR1 is KGHSH and CDR2 is LQKENI. CDR3 length: 16 residues. CDR3 in DNA: TGTGCCAGCTCACCGCCAGATCTAGCTAACCACAATGAGCAGTTCTTC. Protein sequence: CASSPPDLANHNEQFF.

The rearrangement uses TRBV27 and TRBJ1-4; tentative D call: TRBD1 (5 bases). The germline V and J ends were trimmed by 6 bases and 2 bases, with 10 bases remaining between them. This CDR3 is 14 amino acids long. In germline, CDR1 is MNHEY, CDR2 SMNVEV (reference sequence). Here the CDR3 reads CASSPGWTNEKLFF. As DNA, the CDR3 is TGTGCCAGCAGCCCAGGGTGGACTAATGAAAAACTGTTTTTT.

This clone has only one observation. V usage is TRBV19 and J usage is TRBJ2-7; 14 bases align to TRBD2. Germline CDR1 and CDR2: LNHDA and SQIVND (reference sequence). The CDR3 consists of 15 residues. The V and J ends lost 6 bases and 7 bases, in that order; junction bases with no gene match: 8. CDR3 sequence: CASRDQGLAGEEQYF. CDR3 sequence (DNA): TGTGCCAGTAGGGATCAGGGACTAGCGGGAGAGGAGCAGTACTTC.

In its sample, this clone was seen once. V is TRBV7-2 and J is TRBJ1-6, with D perhaps TRBD1 (5 bases). The CDR3 loop spans 13 amino acids. Trimming removed 5 bases at V and 15 bases at J, with 17 bases between. Germline-derived CDR1 and CDR2 are SGHTA and FQGNSA. The CDR3 DNA follows: TGTGCCAGCAGCCCCAGGGTTTTTGGGAACCTCCACTTT. Translating it yields CASSPRVFGNLHF.

The chain links TRBV2 to TRBJ2-2; 9 positions agree with TRBD1. Trimming removed 6 bases from V and 8 bases from J; junction bases left unmatched: 19. This CDR3 spans 18 amino acids. Germline V lookup: CDR1 SNHLY, CDR2 FYNNEI. The CDR3: CASRDPYRDRVQGGELFF. In DNA, the CDR3 is TGTGCCAGCAGGGACCCCTACCGGGACAGGGTGCAAGGAGGGGAGCTGTTTTTT.

V gene TRBV27 combines with J gene TRBJ1-4; 7 bases align to TRBD1. The germline V gene has CDR1 MNHEY and CDR2 SMNVEV (reference sequence). J lost 4 bases, V lost 3 bases, and 11 bases had no gene match. The CDR3 length is 17 residues. CDR3: CASSFSRPGQFNEKLFF. The DNA of the CDR3 is TGTGCCAGCAGTTTTTCCCGTCCGGGACAGTTTAATGAAAAACTGTTTTTT.

The V call is TRBV5-1, the J call TRBJ2-3; D possibly corresponds to TRBD2 (6 bases). This CDR3 contains 14 residues. V lost 4 bases and J lost 0, with 9 bases in between. Germline loops: CDR1 SGHRS, CDR2 YFSETQ. The CDR3 DNA reads as TGCGCCAGCAGCATCGGGGGTAGCACAGATACGCAGTATTTT. The encoded protein is CASSIGGSTDTQYF.